The rows below give T cell receptor beta chains drawn from one sample of a study of T cell repertoires in cytomegalovirus infection. TCRdb fed the reads into MiXCR, producing one record per CDR3 protein. The sample lists 480,000 or so distinct CDR3 sequences; around 11% were seen once. Sequencing was done on a sample of PBMCs. The receptors were gathered from a human donor in good health (CMV status not recorded). Some clones in this sample may be carry-over from other donors' samples. Both conserved end residues are part of each CDR3. The order of the fields is V gene, CDR3 protein.

V gene: TRBV13; CDR3 protein: CASSLGDRSLYEQYF
V gene: TRBV27; CDR3 protein: CATSDGWGIPLSTDTQYF
V gene: TRBV20-1; CDR3 protein: CSASSLDRTVGGYTF
V gene: TRBV14; CDR3 protein: CASSQDRSGWDEQFF
V gene: TRBV4-2; CDR3 protein: CASSQENEAPYEQYF
V gene: TRBV20-1; CDR3 protein: CSALLSGRANEQFF
V gene: TRBV20-1; CDR3 protein: CSARPSTSNSGANVLTF
V gene: TRBV12-3/TRBV12-4; CDR3 protein: CASSPGGTYSNQPQHF
V gene: TRBV9; CDR3 protein: CASSDQYEQFF
V gene: TRBV10-1; CDR3 protein: CASSGVTDTQYF
V gene: TRBV28; CDR3 protein: CASRTAKGTDTQYF
V gene: TRBV10-3; CDR3 protein: CAISDPRQTEQYF
V gene: TRBV5-1; CDR3 protein: CASSLAEGLQPQHF
V gene: TRBV6-1; CDR3 protein: CASSEPPGGLAGGLGTDTQYF
V gene: TRBV27; CDR3 protein: CASSLPGIFTDTQYF
V gene: TRBV7-9; CDR3 protein: CASSSTTYPHGYTF
V gene: TRBV12-3/TRBV12-4; CDR3 protein: CASSSDITYSNQPQHF
V gene: TRBV2; CDR3 protein: CARIKDPVSEAFF
V gene: TRBV6-1; CDR3 protein: CASSGRDRRTDTQYF
V gene: TRBV11-1; CDR3 protein: CASSLTDNPNTGELFF
V gene: TRBV7-9; CDR3 protein: CASEAPQTNYGYTF
V gene: TRBV7-3; CDR3 protein: CASSSRLDNEQFF
V gene: TRBV2; CDR3 protein: CASSERTINSPLHF
V gene: TRBV10-3; CDR3 protein: CAISEPNRDPHNEQFF
V gene: TRBV18; CDR3 protein: CASSPPGQGFYEQYF
V gene: TRBV12-3/TRBV12-4; CDR3 protein: CASSFSADTQYF
V gene: TRBV15; CDR3 protein: CATSDPGLHAYEQYF
V gene: TRBV2; CDR3 protein: CASRTEASGNTIYF
V gene: TRBV27; CDR3 protein: CASSFGGAPGYEQYF
V gene: TRBV5-1; CDR3 protein: CASSVPPNTEAFF
V gene: TRBV12-3/TRBV12-4; CDR3 protein: CASSPGQFNEQYF
V gene: TRBV6-6; CDR3 protein: CASSYGAGTEAFF
V gene: TRBV6-5; CDR3 protein: CASSQRDNSPLHF
V gene: TRBV28; CDR3 protein: CASSLGASNYGYTF
V gene: TRBV7-9; CDR3 protein: CASSEGGREQYF
V gene: TRBV29-1; CDR3 protein: CSVAGVGQPQHF
V gene: TRBV7-9; CDR3 protein: CASSLAGKLYNEQFF
V gene: TRBV3-1; CDR3 protein: CASSQDWNGTDYEQYF
V gene: TRBV28; CDR3 protein: CASSTRYGELFF
V gene: TRBV3-1; CDR3 protein: CASSQSSAGGRQFF
V gene: TRBV28; CDR3 protein: CATETSPDEQYF
V gene: TRBV19; CDR3 protein: CASSSLIDISNQPQHF
V gene: TRBV5-1; CDR3 protein: CASSLTSGSFHEQYF